A selection of T cell receptor beta chains follows, all from one sample in a study of OX40 agonist ivuxolimab in advanced cancers. The table came from immunoSEQ multiplex PCR; TCRdb's copy has only in-frame clones and leaves some out. The sample records about 69,000 clones, 70% to 90% being singletons. The sequenced sample was CD4+ or CD8+ T cells sorted from blood, obtained in a trial of the OX40 agonist ivuxolimab. These receptors all stem from an adult with an advanced solid tumor such as melanoma, head and neck, liver or kidney cancer. CDR3s include the opening cysteine and the closing phenylalanine or tryptophan. The D gene is left open where the match is weak. Rows give clone size only sometimes, using once, few, many, or a class for an expanded clone.

>TRBD2|-|TRBV15|19|TRBJ2-3
TGTGCCACCAGCAGGGCCTTAGCGGGAGGGCTTTTTGGAACAGATACGCAGTATTTT
CATSRALAGGLFGTDTQYF
>-|-|TRBV5-1|15|TRBJ2-3
TGCGCCAGCAGCTTGAGCGGCAGCGACACAGATACGCAGTATTTT
CASSLSGSDTDTQYF
>TRBD1|few|TRBV2|16|TRBJ1-2
TGTGCCAGCAGCGTGGGACAGGGGGCGCCGGAAGGAGGCTACACCTTC
CASSVGQGAPEGGYTF
>TRBD1|-|TRBV30|15|TRBJ1-1
TGTGCCTGGAGTCTAAACGGACAGGGGAATTCTGAAGCTTTCTTT
CAWSLNGQGNSEAFF
>-|-|TRBV11-3|16|TRBJ2-1
TGTGCCAGCAGCTCGGTATTTACGGGGCCTATGGATGAGCAGTTCTTC
CASSSVFTGPMDEQFF
>-|-|TRBV9|15|TRBJ2-1
TGTGCCAGCAGCTCCCGGGTAGCCTCCTACAATGAGCAGTTCTTC
CASSSRVASYNEQFF
>TRBD2|-|TRBV2|15|TRBJ2-5
TGTGCCAGCAGGAGGACTAGCGGGGCCGAAGAGACCCAGTACTTC
CASRRTSGAEETQYF
>-|-|TRBV18|18|TRBJ2-6
TGTGCCAGCTCACCACCAGGCGCGGGGGCCTCTGGGGCCAACGTCCTGACTTTC
CASSPPGAGASGANVLTF
>TRBD1|-|TRBV13|14|TRBJ2-6
TGTGCCAGCAGTGGACAGGGGGTCGGCAACGTCCTGACTTTC
CASSGQGVGNVLTF
>TRBD2|-|TRBV5-1|16|TRBJ2-2
TGCGCCAGCAGCGCTAGACTAGCGGGGAACACCGGGGAGCTGTTTTTT
CASSARLAGNTGELFF
>-|-|TRBV7-8|18|TRBJ2-1
TGTGCCAGCAGCATGTCTCCATTACAGGGTATAACCTACAATGAGCAGTTCTTC
CASSMSPLQGITYNEQFF
>-|-|TRBV5-6|16|TRBJ2-5
TGTGCCAGCAGCCCCCGTGGGAACAGGGCGAGAGAGACCCAGTACTTC
CASSPRGNRARETQYF
>-|-|TRBV6-5|12|TRBJ2-7
TGTGCCAGCATCAACAGGGTCGACGAGCAGTACTTC
CASINRVDEQYF
>TRBD1|-|TRBV18|14|TRBJ2-7
TGTGCCAGCTCACGTCGACAGGGCGCCTACGAGCAGTACTTC
CASSRRQGAYEQYF
>-|-|TRBV5-1|16|TRBJ1-2
TGCGCCAGCAGCTCCCCCGGGACCCAGATCAACTATGGCTACACCTTC
CASSSPGTQINYGYTF
>-|-|TRBV29-1|15|TRBJ2-2
TGCAGCGTTAAAACTCTCAGCGAGAACACCGGGGAGCTGTTTTTT
CSVKTLSENTGELFF
>-|-|TRBV15|12|TRBJ1-2
TGTGCCACCAGCAGAGATCTGTGGGAAAGCACCTTC
CATSRDLWESTF
>-|-|TRBV11-1|13|TRBJ1-1
TGTGCCAGCAGCTTAGTAGGGGATAATGAAGCTTTCTTT
CASSLVGDNEAFF
>-|-|TRBV7-2|13|TRBJ1-5
TGTGCCAGCAGCTTAGTAGCAGGGAGGGCCCAGCATTTT
CASSLVAGRAQHF
>-|-|TRBV25-1|11|TRBJ1-3
TGTGCCCTTCAATCTGGAAACACCATATATTTT
CALQSGNTIYF
>TRBD2|-|TRBV6-6|15|TRBJ2-3
TGTGCCAGCAGTTTTAGCGGGACGGGCACAGATACGCAGTATTTT
CASSFSGTGTDTQYF
>-|few|TRBV7-9|12|TRBJ2-7
TGTGCCAGCAGCTGGAGGTCCTACGAGCAGTACTTC
CASSWRSYEQYF
>TRBD2|-|TRBV5-4|15|TRBJ2-5
TGTGCCAGCAGCAAACCGGGACTAGAGGGAGAGACCCAGTACTTC
CASSKPGLEGETQYF
>-|-|TRBV11-3|12|TRBJ2-1
TGTGCCAGCAGCTTCAGACAGGAGGAGCAGTTCTTC
CASSFRQEEQFF
>-|few|TRBV27|14|TRBJ2-7
TGTGCCAGCAGTCAGGCAGGGACCCAGGTCGAGCAGTACTTC
CASSQAGTQVEQYF
>-|-|TRBV11-2|15|TRBJ2-7
TGTGCCAGCAGCTTAGACAGGGGAAACGCCTACGAGCAGTACTTC
CASSLDRGNAYEQYF
>-|-|TRBV28|14|TRBJ1-1
TGTGCCAGCAATTGGGGGAGTATGAACACTGAAGCTTTCTTT
CASNWGSMNTEAFF
>-|-|TRBV2|15|TRBJ2-2
TGTGCCAGCCGCAGGGCAAGCGGGAACACCGGGGAGCTGTTTTTT
CASRRASGNTGELFF
>-|-|TRBV7-2|14|TRBJ2-4
TGTGCCAGCAGCTTAACCTTAGCCAAAAACATTCAGTACTTC
CASSLTLAKNIQYF
>-|few|TRBV6-1|13|TRBJ1-5
TGTGCCAGCAGTGGACAGAACAATCAGCCCCAGCATTTT
CASSGQNNQPQHF
>TRBD1|-|TRBV9|15|TRBJ2-1
TGTGCCAGCAGCGTAGGCGGGACAGGGGGCAATGAGCAGTTCTTC
CASSVGGTGGNEQFF
>TRBD1|once|TRBV6-5|13|TRBJ2-7
TGTGCCAGCAGCCTGGACAGGTACGGCGAGCAGTACTTC
CASSLDRYGEQYF
>-|-|TRBV2|11|TRBJ2-1
TGTGCCAGTCGCCAGGGTAATGAGCAGTTCTTC
CASRQGNEQFF
>TRBD2|-|TRBV28|16|TRBJ2-1
TGTGCCAGCACCCTGGGAGGGCAGAGCTCCTACAATGAGCAGTTCTTC
CASTLGGQSSYNEQFF
>TRBD1|-|TRBV7-8|13|TRBJ1-4
TGTGCCAGCAGCCGGACAGGCGGGGAAAAACTGTTTTTT
CASSRTGGEKLFF
>TRBD1|-|TRBV6-4|14|TRBJ1-6
TGTGCCAGCAGTCGGACAGGGGAGGAATCACCCCTCCACTTT
CASSRTGEESPLHF
>-|-|TRBV7-9|15|TRBJ1-3
TGTGCCAGCAGCACCCCACAGGGCTCTGGAAACACCATATATTTT
CASSTPQGSGNTIYF
>-|-|TRBV11-3|15|TRBJ2-2
TGTGCCAGCAGCCCGGGCGGGTCTTGGACCGGGGAGCTGTTTTTT
CASSPGGSWTGELFF
>TRBD2|-|TRBV9|15|TRBJ2-5
TGTGCCAGCAGCGTAACAGCGGGAGGGCAGGAGACCCAGTACTTC
CASSVTAGGQETQYF
>TRBD1|few|TRBV19|13|TRBJ1-2
TGTGCCAGTAGTATAACAGGGGGTGGTGGCTACACCTTC
CASSITGGGGYTF
>TRBD2|few|TRBV18|15|TRBJ2-1
TGTGCCAGCTCACCCGGGACTAGCGGTCTGTGGGAGCAGTTCTTC
CASSPGTSGLWEQFF
>-|-|TRBV10-1|15|TRBJ2-3
TGCGCCAGCAGTGGGCAGGGTATCGGGACAGATACGCAGTATTTT
CASSGQGIGTDTQYF